One and the same sample provided the 8 T cell receptor beta chains below, sequenced in a study of blood T cell repertoires in COVID-19. Profiling relied on immunoSEQ multiplex PCR, and the TCRdb table lists in-frame clones only, not all of them. The sample lists about 76,000 clones, roughly three quarters seen once, with more than 10% in the top ten. The specimen sequenced was peripheral blood. The receptors originated from a human donor in a cohort sampled during active COVID-19.

The chain links TRBV18 to TRBJ2-5, with D possibly matching TRBD2 (6 bases). Trimming took 6 bases from V and 4 from J, leaving 12 bases between them. Germline values: CDR1 KGHSH, CDR2 LQKENI. CDR3 length: 13 residues. CDR3 nucleotide sequence: TGTGCCAGCTCCCCGCGGAGGGGAGAGACCCAGTACTTC. Protein: CASSPRRGETQYF.

This clone was observed a handful of times. This chain connects TRBV19 to TRBJ1-6; TRBD1 matches 10 bases. The V segment lost 4 bases and the J segment 10 bases; nucleotides outside the gene matches: 10. The CDR3 totals 16 residues. Germline CDR1 reads LNHDA; CDR2 reads SQIVND (reference sequence). The CDR3 loop reads CASSTSGTGVGSPLHF. The CDR3 nucleotides are TGTGCCAGTAGTACATCAGGGACAGGGGTCGGATCACCCCTCCACTTT.

This chain links TRBV3-1 (or the pseudogene TRBV3-2) with TRBJ1-1; D unresolved. The germline V and J ends were trimmed by 7 bases and 3 bases, with 15 bases remaining between them. This CDR3 spans 14 amino acids. Germline CDR1 is LGHDT and CDR2 is YNNKEL (reference sequence). The CDR3 is CASTLKSGYTEAFF. The CDR3 region has the DNA TGTGCCAGCACCCTCAAGAGCGGGTACACTGAAGCTTTCTTT.

This chain uses TRBV19 with TRBJ2-7; 10 bases align to TRBD1. CDR3 length: 13 residues. Unmatched junction bases numbered 3, after V lost 8 bases and J lost 2 bases. The germline CDR1 and CDR2 sequences are LNHDA and SQIVND (reference sequence). CDR3 protein: CASSDRGPYEQYF. The DNA for the CDR3 is TGTGCCAGTTCCGACAGGGGGCCCTACGAGCAGTACTTC.

The genes are TRBV18 and TRBJ2-7, with 7 bases lining up with TRBD1. Germline V gives CDR1 KGHSH, CDR2 LQKENI. The junction had 10 bases not matched to a gene; V was cut back by 0 bases and J by 5 bases. The CDR3 is 16 residues long. The CDR3 DNA follows: TGTGCCAGCTCACCACCTAACGGACAGGTATGGGACGAGCAGTACTTC. Translation: CASSPPNGQVWDEQYF.

The gene calls are TRBV9 and TRBJ2-3, with TRBD2 matching 9 bases. With 0 bases clipped from V and 1 base from J, the junction kept 6 bases outside the gene matches. Germline V gene lookup returns CDR1 SGDLS and CDR2 YYNGEE. This CDR3 is built from 17 residues. The CDR3 bases are TGTGCCAGCAGCGTAGTGGGTAGCGGGGGAGGCACAGATACGCAGTATTTT. Amino acid sequence: CASSVVGSGGGTDTQYF.

The rearrangement links TRBV10-1 to TRBJ1-2; 7 bases map to TRBD1. The CDR3 has 14 amino acids. The germline CDR1 and CDR2 sequences are WNHNN and SYGVQD (reference sequence). The ends lost 6 bases at V and 5 bases at J; junction bases unmatched: 9. The CDR3 sequence: CASRKGASRYGYTF. DNA for the CDR3: TGCGCCAGCAGAAAGGGGGCGTCCAGGTATGGCTACACCTTC.

V gene TRBV18 combines with J gene TRBJ2-6; tentatively, D is TRBD2 (5 bases). Per the germline V gene, CDR1 is KGHSH and CDR2 is LQKENI. V was cut by 3 bases and J by 1 base, with 7 bases left in between. The CDR3 extends over 15 amino acids. The CDR3 protein is CASSPWRSGANVLTF. Here the CDR3 DNA reads TGTGCCAGCTCACCTTGGAGGTCTGGGGCCAACGTCCTGACTTTC.